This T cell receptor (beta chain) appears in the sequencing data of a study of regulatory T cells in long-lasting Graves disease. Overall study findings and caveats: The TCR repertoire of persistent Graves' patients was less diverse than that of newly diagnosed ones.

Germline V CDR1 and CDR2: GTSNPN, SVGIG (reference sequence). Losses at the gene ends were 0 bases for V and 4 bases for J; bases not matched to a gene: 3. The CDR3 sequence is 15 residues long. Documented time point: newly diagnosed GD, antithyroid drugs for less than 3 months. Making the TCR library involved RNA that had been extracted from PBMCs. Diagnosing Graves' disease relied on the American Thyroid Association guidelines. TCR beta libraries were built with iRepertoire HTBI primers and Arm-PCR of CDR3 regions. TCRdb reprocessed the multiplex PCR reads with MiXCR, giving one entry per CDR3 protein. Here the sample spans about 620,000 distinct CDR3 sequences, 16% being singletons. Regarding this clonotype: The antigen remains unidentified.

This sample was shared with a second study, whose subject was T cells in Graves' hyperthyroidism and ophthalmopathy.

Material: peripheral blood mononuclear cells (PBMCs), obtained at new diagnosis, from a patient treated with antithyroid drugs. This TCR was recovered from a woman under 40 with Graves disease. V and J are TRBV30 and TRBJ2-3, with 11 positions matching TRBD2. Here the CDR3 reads CAWSVFSGRADTQYF. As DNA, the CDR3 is TGTGCCTGGAGTGTATTTAGCGGGAGGGCAGATACGCAGTATTTT.